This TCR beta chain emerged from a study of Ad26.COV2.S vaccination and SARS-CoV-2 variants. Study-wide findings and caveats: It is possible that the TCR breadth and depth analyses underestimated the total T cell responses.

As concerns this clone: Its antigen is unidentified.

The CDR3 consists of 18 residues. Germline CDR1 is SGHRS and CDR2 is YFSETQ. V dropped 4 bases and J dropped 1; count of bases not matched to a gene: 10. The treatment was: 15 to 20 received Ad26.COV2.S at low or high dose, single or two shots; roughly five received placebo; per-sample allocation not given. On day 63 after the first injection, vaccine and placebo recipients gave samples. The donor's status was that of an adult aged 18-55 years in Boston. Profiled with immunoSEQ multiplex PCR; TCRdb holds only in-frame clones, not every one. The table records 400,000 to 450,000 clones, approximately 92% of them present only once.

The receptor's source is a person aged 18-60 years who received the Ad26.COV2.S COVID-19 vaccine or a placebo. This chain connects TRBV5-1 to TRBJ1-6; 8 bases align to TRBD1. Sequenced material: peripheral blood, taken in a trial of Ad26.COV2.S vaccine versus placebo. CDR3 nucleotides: TGCGCCAGCAGCCCGAGGCGGACAGGGACATCCTATAATTCACCCCTCCACTTT. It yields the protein CASSPRRTGTSYNSPLHF.